This TCR beta chain was sequenced in a study of a mutant IDH1 vaccine in newly diagnosed glioma. In the study overall: The vaccination schedule gave patients eight doses in weeks 1, 3, 5, 7, 11, 15, 19 and 23. Study results and limitations: Alterations occurring in top peripheral T cell clonotypes seemed unrelated to pseudoprogression. The study observed vaccine-induced immune responses in about 93% of patients.

A few counts support this clone. The target antigen is unknown. Profiled with immunoSEQ multiplex PCR; TCRdb holds only in-frame clones, not every one. The data hold around 53,000 clones, with roughly nine tenths observed a single time. Germline V CDR1 and CDR2: WNHNN, SYGVQD (reference sequence). The CDR3 contains 12 residues. Between the trimmed V and J ends, which lost 2 bases and 4 bases, there was a span of 6 bases. The time point denotes: week 11, during vaccination. The investigators gave 300 ug of mutant IDH1 20-mer peptide in each vaccine dose, together with topical imiquimod. The V and J genes are TRBV10-1 and TRBJ2-7; D remains unclear. This material consisted of PBMCs, taken from a glioma patient whose treatment included an IDH1 peptide vaccine. The TCR sequence derives from a man between 45 and 60 years old with glioma. CDR3 DNA sequence: TGCGCCAGCAGTGAGAGTGGTTACGAGCAGTACTTC. This sequence encodes CASSESGYEQYF.